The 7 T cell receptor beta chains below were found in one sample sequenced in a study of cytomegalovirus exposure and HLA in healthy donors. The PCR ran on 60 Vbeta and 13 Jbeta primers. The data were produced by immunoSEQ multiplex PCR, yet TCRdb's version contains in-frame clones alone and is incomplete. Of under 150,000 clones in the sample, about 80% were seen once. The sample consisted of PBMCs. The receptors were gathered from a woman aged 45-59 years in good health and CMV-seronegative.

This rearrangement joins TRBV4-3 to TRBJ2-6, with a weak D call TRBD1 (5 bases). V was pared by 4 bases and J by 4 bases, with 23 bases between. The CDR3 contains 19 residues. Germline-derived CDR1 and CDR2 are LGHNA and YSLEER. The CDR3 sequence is CASSRGPGRELSGANVLTF. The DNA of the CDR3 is TGCGCCAGCAGCCGCGGCCCTGGCAGGGAACTCTCCGGGGCCAACGTCCTGACTTTC.

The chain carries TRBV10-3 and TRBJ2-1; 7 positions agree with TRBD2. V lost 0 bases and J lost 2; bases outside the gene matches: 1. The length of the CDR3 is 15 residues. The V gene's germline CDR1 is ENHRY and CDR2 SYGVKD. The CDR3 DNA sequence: TGTGCCATCAGTGAGTCCGGGACTACCTACAATGAGCAGTTCTTC. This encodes CAISESGTTYNEQFF.

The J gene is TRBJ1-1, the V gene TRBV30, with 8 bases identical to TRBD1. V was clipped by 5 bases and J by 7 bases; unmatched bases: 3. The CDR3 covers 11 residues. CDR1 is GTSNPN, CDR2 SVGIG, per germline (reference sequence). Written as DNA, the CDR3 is TGTGCCTGGGGACAGGGTAGTGAAGCTTTCTTT. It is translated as CAWGQGSEAFF.

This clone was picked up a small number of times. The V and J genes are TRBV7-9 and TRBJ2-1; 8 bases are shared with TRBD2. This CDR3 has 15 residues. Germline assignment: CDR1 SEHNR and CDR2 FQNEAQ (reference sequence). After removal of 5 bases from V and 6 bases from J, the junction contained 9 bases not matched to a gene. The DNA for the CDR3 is TGTGCCAGCAGCCCGAGCGGGAGAATGGGCAATGAGCAGTTCTTC. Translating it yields CASSPSGRMGNEQFF.

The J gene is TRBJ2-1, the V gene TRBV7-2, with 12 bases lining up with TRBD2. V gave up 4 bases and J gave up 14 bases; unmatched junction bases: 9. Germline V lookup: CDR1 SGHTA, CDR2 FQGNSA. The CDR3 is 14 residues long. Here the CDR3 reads CASSSTSGRGREFF. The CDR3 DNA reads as TGTGCCAGCAGCTCGACTAGCGGGAGAGGCCGGGAGTTCTTC.

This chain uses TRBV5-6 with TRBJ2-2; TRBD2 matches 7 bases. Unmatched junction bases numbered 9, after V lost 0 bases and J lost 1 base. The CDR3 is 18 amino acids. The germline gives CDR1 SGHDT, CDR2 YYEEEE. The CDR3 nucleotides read TGTGCCAGCAGCTTGGTTTTGGGACTACGGGGGAACACCGGGGAGCTGTTTTTT. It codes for CASSLVLGLRGNTGELFF. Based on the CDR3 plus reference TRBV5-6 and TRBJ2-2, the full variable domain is DAGVTQSPTHLIKTRGQQVTLRCSPKSGHDTVSWYQQALGQGPQFIFQYYEEEERQRGNFPDRFSGHQFPNYSSELNVNALLLGDSALYLCASSLVLGLRGNTGELFFGEGSRLTVL.

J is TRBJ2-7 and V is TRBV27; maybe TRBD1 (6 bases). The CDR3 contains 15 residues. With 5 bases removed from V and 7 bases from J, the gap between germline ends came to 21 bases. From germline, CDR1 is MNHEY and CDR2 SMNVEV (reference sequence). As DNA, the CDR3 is TGTGCCAGCAGTCCCTACCGACAGGTGCGGCGGGAGCAGTACTTC. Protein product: CASSPYRQVRREQYF.